This TCR beta chain stems from a study of control samples from healthy donors and cancer patients. TCRdb keeps only in-frame clones here, not all; method: immunoSEQ multiplex PCR. The table has about 80,000 clones, approximately 80% seen once. V was pared by 7 bases and J by 1 base, with 7 bases between. This CDR3 contains 12 residues. CDR1 is LNHDA and CDR2 is SQIVND in the germline V gene (reference sequence). What was sequenced was PBMCs. This TCR was recovered from a man aged 60-69 years with head and neck cancer. V usage is TRBV19 and J usage is TRBJ1-1; the D is unclear. CDR3 residues: CASIKQNTEAFF. CDR3 bases: TGTGCCAGTATTAAGCAGAACACTGAAGCTTTCTTT.